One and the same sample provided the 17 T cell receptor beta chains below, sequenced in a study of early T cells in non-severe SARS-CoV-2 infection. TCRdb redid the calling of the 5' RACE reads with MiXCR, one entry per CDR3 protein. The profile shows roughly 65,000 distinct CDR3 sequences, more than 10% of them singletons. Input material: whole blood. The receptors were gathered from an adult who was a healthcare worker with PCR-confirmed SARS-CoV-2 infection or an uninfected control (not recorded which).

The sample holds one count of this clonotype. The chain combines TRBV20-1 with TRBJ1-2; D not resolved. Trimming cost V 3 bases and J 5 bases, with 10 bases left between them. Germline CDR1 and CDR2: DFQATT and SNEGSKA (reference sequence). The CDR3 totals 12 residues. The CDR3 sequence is CSARIRPYGYTF. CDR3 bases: TGCAGTGCTAGGATACGCCCTTATGGCTACACCTTC.

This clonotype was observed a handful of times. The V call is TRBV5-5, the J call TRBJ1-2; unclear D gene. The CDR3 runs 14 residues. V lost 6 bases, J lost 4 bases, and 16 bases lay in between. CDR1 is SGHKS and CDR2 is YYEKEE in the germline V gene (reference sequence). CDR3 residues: CASTREGQSYGYTF. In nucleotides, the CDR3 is TGTGCCAGCACCCGGGAGGGCCAGAGCTATGGCTACACCTTC.

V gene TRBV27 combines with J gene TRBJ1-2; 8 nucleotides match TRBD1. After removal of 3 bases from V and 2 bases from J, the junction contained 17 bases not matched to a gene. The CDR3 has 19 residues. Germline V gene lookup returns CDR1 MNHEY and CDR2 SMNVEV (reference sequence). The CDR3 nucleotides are TGTGCCAGCAGTTTGGTTGGCCCTCTGCCGGGACAGGAAAACTATGGCTACACCTTC. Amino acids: CASSLVGPLPGQENYGYTF.

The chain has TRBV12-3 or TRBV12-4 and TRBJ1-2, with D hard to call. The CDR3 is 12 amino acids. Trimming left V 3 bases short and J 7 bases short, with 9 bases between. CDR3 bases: TGTGCCAGCAGTTTTGGAGGGATTGGCTACACCTTC. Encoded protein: CASSFGGIGYTF.

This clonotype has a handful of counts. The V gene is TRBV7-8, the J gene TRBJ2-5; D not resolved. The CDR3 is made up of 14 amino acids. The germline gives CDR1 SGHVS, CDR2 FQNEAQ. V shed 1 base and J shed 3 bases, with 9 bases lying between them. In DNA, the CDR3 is TGTGCCAGCAGCTTAGAGTGGCATGAAGAGACCCAGTACTTC. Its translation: CASSLEWHEETQYF.

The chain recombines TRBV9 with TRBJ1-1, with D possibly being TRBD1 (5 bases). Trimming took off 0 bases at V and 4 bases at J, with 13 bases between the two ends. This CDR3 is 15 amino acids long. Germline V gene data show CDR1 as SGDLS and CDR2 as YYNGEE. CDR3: CASSVGARGGTEAFF. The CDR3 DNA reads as TGTGCCAGCAGCGTAGGGGCGAGGGGTGGCACTGAAGCTTTCTTT.

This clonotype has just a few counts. The DNA of the CDR3 is TGCGCCAGCAGCCGAACACTGGGGTCCGGAGAAAAACTGTTTTTT. This translates into CASSRTLGSGEKLFF. The chain carries TRBV4-3 and TRBJ1-4; D not resolved. The CDR3 is 15 amino acids. V was trimmed by 4 bases and J by 8 bases, leaving 17 bases between them. Germline V gives CDR1 LGHNA, CDR2 YSLEER.

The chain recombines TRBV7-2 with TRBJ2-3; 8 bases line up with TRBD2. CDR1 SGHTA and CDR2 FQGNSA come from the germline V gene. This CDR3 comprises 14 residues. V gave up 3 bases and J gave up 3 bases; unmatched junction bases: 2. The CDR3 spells CASSFGTSTDTQYF. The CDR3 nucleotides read TGTGCCAGCAGCTTCGGGACTAGTACAGATACGCAGTATTTT.

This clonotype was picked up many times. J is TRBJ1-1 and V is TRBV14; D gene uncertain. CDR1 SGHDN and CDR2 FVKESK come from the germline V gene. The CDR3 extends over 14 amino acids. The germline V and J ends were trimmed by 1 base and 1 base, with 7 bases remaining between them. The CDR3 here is CASSQVRGNTEAFF. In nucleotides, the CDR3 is TGTGCCAGCAGCCAAGTTCGGGGGAACACTGAAGCTTTCTTT. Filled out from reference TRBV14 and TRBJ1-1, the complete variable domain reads EAGVTQFPSHSVIEKGQTVTLRCDPISGHDNLYWYRRVMGKEIKFLLHFVKESKQDESGMPNNRFLAERTGGTYSTLKVQPAELEDSGVYFCASSQVRGNTEAFFGQGTRLTVV.

The CDR3 loop is CASSYPGDTYEQYF. The CDR3 nucleotides read TGTGCCAGCAGTTATCCCGGGGACACCTACGAGCAGTACTTC. The V gene is TRBV6-2 or TRBV6-3, the J gene TRBJ2-7; a possible D gene is TRBD1 (6 bases). The germline gives CDR1 MNHEY, CDR2 SVGEGT. This CDR3 contains 14 residues. Trimming pared 3 bases from V and 2 bases from J, leaving 11 bases between.

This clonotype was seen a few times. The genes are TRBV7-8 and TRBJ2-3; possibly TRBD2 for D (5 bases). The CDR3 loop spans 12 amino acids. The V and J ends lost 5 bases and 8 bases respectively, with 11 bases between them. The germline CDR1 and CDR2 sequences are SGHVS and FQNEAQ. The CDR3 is CASSRESGTQYF. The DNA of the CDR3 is TGTGCCAGCAGCAGGGAGAGCGGTACGCAGTATTTT.

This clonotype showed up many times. CDR3 nucleotides: TGTGCCAGCAGCCCCGGTTTGGACTTCTACGAGCAGTACTTC. It encodes CASSPGLDFYEQYF. The chain uses TRBV11-2 and TRBJ2-7; TRBD2 might be the D (5 bases). The germline V and J ends were trimmed by 5 bases and 3 bases, with 14 bases remaining between them. The CDR3 has 14 amino acids. Germline CDR1 and CDR2: SGHAT and FQNNGV.

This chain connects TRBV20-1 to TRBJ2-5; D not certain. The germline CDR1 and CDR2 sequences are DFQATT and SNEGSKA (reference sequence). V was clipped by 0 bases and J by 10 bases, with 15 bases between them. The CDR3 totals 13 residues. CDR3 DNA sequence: TGCAGTGCTAGAGATACGGCGGCCAAGGGCCAGTACTTC. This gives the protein CSARDTAAKGQYF.

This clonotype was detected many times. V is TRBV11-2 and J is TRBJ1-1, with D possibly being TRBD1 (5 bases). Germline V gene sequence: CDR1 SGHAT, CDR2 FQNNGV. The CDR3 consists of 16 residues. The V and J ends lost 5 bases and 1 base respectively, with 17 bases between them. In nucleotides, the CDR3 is TGTGCCAGCAGCCCGTCCTTATGGGGCGGGAACACTGAAGCTTTCTTT. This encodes CASSPSLWGGNTEAFF.

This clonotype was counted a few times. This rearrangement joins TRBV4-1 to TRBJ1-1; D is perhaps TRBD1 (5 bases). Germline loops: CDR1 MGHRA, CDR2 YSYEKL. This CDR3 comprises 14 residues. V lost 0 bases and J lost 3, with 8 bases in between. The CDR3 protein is CASSQEPGYTEAFF. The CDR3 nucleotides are TGCGCCAGCAGCCAAGAGCCAGGGTACACTGAAGCTTTCTTT.

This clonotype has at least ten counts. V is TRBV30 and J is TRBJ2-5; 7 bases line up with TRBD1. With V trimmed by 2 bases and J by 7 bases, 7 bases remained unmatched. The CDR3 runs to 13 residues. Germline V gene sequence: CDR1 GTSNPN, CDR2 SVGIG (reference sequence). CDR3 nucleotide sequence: TGTGCCTGGAGTTTCACAGGGGCGAGGACCCAGTACTTC. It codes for CAWSFTGARTQYF.

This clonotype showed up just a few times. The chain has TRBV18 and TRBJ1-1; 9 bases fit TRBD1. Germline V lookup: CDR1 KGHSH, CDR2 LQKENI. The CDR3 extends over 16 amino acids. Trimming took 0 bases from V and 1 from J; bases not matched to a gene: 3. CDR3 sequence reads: CASSPPGTGSNTEAFF. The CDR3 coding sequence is TGTGCCAGCTCACCACCGGGGACAGGGTCGAACACTGAAGCTTTCTTT.